This entry lists 27 T cell receptor beta chains sequenced from one sample in a study of OX40 agonist ivuxolimab in advanced cancers. This table comes from immunoSEQ multiplex PCR, and its TCRdb copy is limited to in-frame clones, with some not included. This sample has about 82,000 clones; 70% to 90% occur once, and the top ten carry 6.5%. The material sequenced was CD4+ or CD8+ T cells sorted from blood, taken in a trial of the OX40 agonist ivuxolimab. These TCRs come from an adult with an advanced solid tumor such as melanoma, head and neck, liver or kidney cancer.

The chain combines TRBV5-6 with TRBJ2-7; D may be TRBD2 (6 bases). The V gene's germline CDR1 is SGHDT and CDR2 YYEEEE. The CDR3 runs 15 residues. Trimming left V 0 bases short and J 2 bases short, with 12 bases between. DNA for the CDR3: TGTGCCAGCAGCTTGGCGCGCGGGGCCACCTACGAGCAGTACTTC. Protein product: CASSLARGATYEQYF.

V gene TRBV6-6 combines with J gene TRBJ1-2; TRBD1 matches 7 bases. Germline V gene lookup returns CDR1 MNHNY and CDR2 SVGAGI (reference sequence). V was clipped by 4 bases and J by 2 bases; unmatched bases: 7. The CDR3 extends over 15 amino acids. CDR3 coding DNA: TGTGCCAGCAGTTCCCAAGCCAGGGGGAACTATGGCTACACCTTC. Its protein product is CASSSQARGNYGYTF.

The chain combines TRBV4-1 with TRBJ2-2; 8 bases align to TRBD2. CDR1 MGHRA and CDR2 YSYEKL come from the germline V gene. The junction had 2 bases not matched to a gene; V was cut back by 2 bases and J by 3 bases. This CDR3 region has 15 residues. The CDR3 is CASSQTSGDTGELFF. DNA of the CDR3: TGCGCCAGCAGCCAAACTAGCGGAGACACCGGGGAGCTGTTTTTT.

V usage is TRBV7-2 and J usage is TRBJ2-7; 12 bases are a match to TRBD1. The CDR3 is made up of 14 amino acids. V dropped 5 bases and J dropped 9; count of bases not matched to a gene: 8. Looked up from germline, CDR1 is SGHTA and CDR2 is FQGNSA. The CDR3: CASSRGQGAQRQYF. The CDR3 region has the DNA TGTGCCAGCAGCCGGGGACAGGGGGCGCAACGGCAGTACTTC.

The V call is TRBV7-9, the J call TRBJ2-7; TRBD1 matches 7 bases. Germline-derived CDR1 and CDR2 are SEHNR and FQNEAQ (reference sequence). This CDR3 is built from 15 residues. V trimming: 6 bases; J trimming: 4 bases; junction bases outside the gene matches: 12. The DNA of the CDR3 is TGTGCCAGCAGATGGGGGAGACAGGGTTTGTACGAGCAGTACTTC. This codes for CASRWGRQGLYEQYF.

V gene TRBV6-5 combines with J gene TRBJ2-7, with D perhaps matching TRBD1 or TRBD2 (5 bases each). Germline lookup yields CDR1 MNHEY and CDR2 SVGAGI. The CDR3 extends over 14 amino acids. Trimming took off 5 bases at V and 3 bases at J, with 14 bases between the two ends. CDR3 region: CASSPGTSVYEQYF. The DNA of the CDR3 is TGTGCCAGCAGTCCCGGGACCTCTGTCTACGAGCAGTACTTC.

The gene calls are TRBV7-9 and TRBJ2-1; possibly TRBD2 for D (5 bases). Trimming took off 3 bases at V and 0 bases at J, with 15 bases between the two ends. This CDR3 is 17 amino acids long. Germline CDR1 reads SEHNR; CDR2 reads FQNEAQ (reference sequence). The CDR3 coding sequence is TGTGCCAGCAGCTTGCCCAGGACGGGGAGCTCCTACAATGAGCAGTTCTTC. Protein product: CASSLPRTGSSYNEQFF.

The DNA for the CDR3 is TGTGCCAGCAGTTACTCACAGGCGAATGGCTACACCTTC. Amino acid sequence: CASSYSQANGYTF. The rearrangement joins TRBV6-5 to TRBJ1-2, with D tentatively TRBD1 (5 bases). The V gene lost 0 bases and the J gene lost 6 bases, with 8 bases spanning the gap. CDR1 is MNHEY, CDR2 SVGAGI, per germline. CDR3 length: 13 residues.

V usage is TRBV7-9 and J usage is TRBJ1-2; D uncertain. Germline values: CDR1 SEHNR, CDR2 FQNEAQ (reference sequence). With 5 bases removed from V and 4 bases from J, the gap between germline ends came to 8 bases. The length of the CDR3 is 12 residues. Written as DNA, the CDR3 is TGTGCCAGCAGCATGCCGGCCTATGGCTACACCTTC. This encodes CASSMPAYGYTF.

V gene TRBV19 combines with J gene TRBJ2-2; D is tentatively TRBD1 or TRBD2 (6 bases each). V lost 3 bases to trimming and J lost 6 bases, with 14 bases between them. The CDR3 has 15 amino acids. Per germline, CDR1 LNHDA and CDR2 SQIVND (reference sequence). CDR3 protein: CASSMVGGGSGELFF. Written as DNA, the CDR3 is TGTGCCAGTAGTATGGTAGGGGGAGGCTCCGGGGAGCTGTTTTTT.

The chain recombines TRBV30 with TRBJ2-7, with D maybe TRBD1 (5 bases). The CDR3 contains 13 residues. The germline V gene encodes CDR1 GTSNPN and CDR2 SVGIG (reference sequence). Trimming shortened V by 1 base and J by 2 bases, and 9 bases separated the two germline ends. The CDR3 DNA follows: TGTGCCTGGAGTGACGTGGGGCCCTACGAGCAGTACTTC. It yields the protein CAWSDVGPYEQYF.

The chain uses TRBV19 and TRBJ1-5, with 8 bases lining up with TRBD1. Germline trimming cut 6 bases from V and 7 bases from J; bases unmatched to any gene: 17. The CDR3 consists of 17 residues. Germline CDR1 is LNHDA and CDR2 is SQIVND (reference sequence). The CDR3 region is CASRLDGQGGWRQPQHF. The CDR3 DNA reads TGTGCCAGTAGACTAGACGGACAGGGAGGTTGGCGGCAGCCCCAGCATTTT.

This clone was seen just once. This chain links TRBV6-5 with TRBJ2-7; perhaps TRBD1 as D (5 bases). Germline V lookup: CDR1 MNHEY, CDR2 SVGAGI. Trimming shortened V by 4 bases and J by 3 bases, and 10 bases separated the two germline ends. The CDR3 has 13 residues. CDR3 DNA: TGTGCCAGCAGTTGGGGCCCAAACTACGAGCAGTACTTC. It translates to CASSWGPNYEQYF.

This chain links TRBV6-1 with TRBJ1-1, with D uncertain. The CDR3 is 12 residues long. Between the trimmed V and J ends, which lost 5 bases and 4 bases, there was a span of 8 bases. Germline V gene sequence: CDR1 MNHNS, CDR2 SASEGT. DNA for the CDR3: TGTGCCAGCAGTCCTGTGGGCACTGAAGCTTTCTTT. It is translated as CASSPVGTEAFF.

The chain uses TRBV6-1 and TRBJ1-5; D unresolved. Germline V gene lookup returns CDR1 MNHNS and CDR2 SASEGT. The V gene lost 8 bases and the J gene lost 8 bases, with 16 bases spanning the gap. The CDR3 has 13 amino acids. In DNA, the CDR3 is TGTGCCAGCCCGCCTCCCAGCGGGGAGCCCCAGCATTTT. Its translation: CASPPPSGEPQHF.

The rearrangement uses TRBV15 and TRBJ1-1; tentatively, D is TRBD1 (5 bases). The CDR3 is 14 amino acids. V lost 5 bases, J lost 2 bases, and 12 bases lay in between. Per the germline V gene, CDR1 is LNHNV and CDR2 is YYDKDF (reference sequence). CDR3 nucleotide sequence: TGTGCCACCAGCGGTTTTACAGGTAACACTGAAGCTTTCTTT. Its translation: CATSGFTGNTEAFF.

In its sample, this clone was seen a few times. The rearrangement joins TRBV6-6 to TRBJ2-2, with D possibly called TRBD1 or TRBD2 (5 bases each). Germline V lookup: CDR1 MNHNY, CDR2 SVGAGI (reference sequence). This CDR3 region has 16 residues. V was clipped by 4 bases and J by 0 bases, with 12 bases between them. The CDR3 nucleotides are TGTGCCAGCAGTTCGAGGGAAGGGGCGAACACCGGGGAGCTGTTTTTT. Its translation: CASSSREGANTGELFF.

The V and J genes are TRBV18 and TRBJ1-2; 8 positions agree with TRBD1. This CDR3 comprises 14 residues. The junction had 6 bases not matched to a gene; V was cut back by 2 bases and J by 7 bases. CDR1 KGHSH and CDR2 LQKENI come from the germline V gene. CDR3 sequence reads: CASSPDPGGPGYTF. The DNA of the CDR3 is TGTGCCAGCTCACCAGACCCAGGGGGCCCTGGCTACACCTTC.

This clone occurred a few times. The rearrangement joins TRBV19 to TRBJ2-7; D might be TRBD2 (5 bases). This CDR3 spans 15 amino acids. Germline lookup yields CDR1 LNHDA and CDR2 SQIVND (reference sequence). V was trimmed by 5 bases and J by 0 bases, leaving 14 bases between them. The CDR3 coding sequence is TGTGCCAGTAGTCCTTTTCGGGAAAGCTCCTACGAGCAGTACTTC. Translated: CASSPFRESSYEQYF.

The genes are TRBV30 and TRBJ1-3; 7 positions match TRBD1. CDR1 and CDR2 (germline): GTSNPN, SVGIG (reference sequence). The CDR3 consists of 16 residues. With 2 bases clipped from V and 0 bases from J, the junction kept 7 bases outside the gene matches. CDR3 DNA: TGTGCCTGGAGTAAGGACAGGACTAGCTCTGGAAACACCATATATTTT. Encoded protein: CAWSKDRTSSGNTIYF.

The genes are TRBV5-4 and TRBJ2-1; 10 bases are a match to TRBD2. This CDR3 is 17 amino acids long. V shed 0 bases, J shed 6 bases, and the junction held 9 bases outside the gene matches. From germline, CDR1 is SGHNT and CDR2 YYREEE (reference sequence). For the CDR3, the DNA is TGTGCCAGCAGCTTGGGGCCTAGCGGGGGACCGTCCAATGAGCAGTTCTTC. Translated: CASSLGPSGGPSNEQFF.

The CDR3 bases are TGTGCCAGCAGACCACCGACAGTGAACACTGAAGCTTTCTTT. It encodes CASRPPTVNTEAFF. The rearrangement links TRBV7-9 to TRBJ1-1, with a tentative D call TRBD1 (5 bases). CDR3 length equals 14 residues. The V gene lost 6 bases and the J gene lost 0 bases, with 11 bases spanning the gap. Germline values: CDR1 SEHNR, CDR2 FQNEAQ (reference sequence).

This sequence joins TRBV5-4 and TRBJ2-3; TRBD2 is a possible D gene (6 bases). V was cut by 0 bases and J by 0 bases, with 11 bases left in between. Germline CDR1 reads SGHNT; CDR2 reads YYREEE (reference sequence). CDR3 length equals 16 residues. CDR3 in DNA: TGTGCCAGCAGCTTGGCTAGCGCTCCTAGCACAGATACGCAGTATTTT. Translation gives CASSLASAPSTDTQYF.

A remark on this clone: A junction end diverges from the germline sequence, so it may reflect a read error. V usage is TRBV7-7 and J usage is TRBJ2-2; TRBD2 might be the D (5 bases). The CDR3 consists of 17 residues. Germline V gene lookup returns CDR1 SSHAT and CDR2 FNYEAQ (reference sequence). This CDR3 reads CASSPRVSNLPTGELFF. The CDR3, as DNA: TGTGCTAGCAGCCCGCGGGTCTCCAACCTTCCTACCGGGGAGCTGTTTTTT.

This clone was counted ten times or more. The J gene is TRBJ1-2, the V gene TRBV6-6, with D possibly TRBD1 on 6 matching bases. The CDR3 has 11 amino acids. The V gene lost 6 bases and the J gene lost 8 bases, with 10 bases spanning the gap. The germline V gene has CDR1 MNHNY and CDR2 SVGAGI (reference sequence). CDR3 DNA sequence: TGTGCCAGCAGACAGGGTGCGGGCTACACCTTC. Its translation is CASRQGAGYTF.

This chain uses TRBV6-6 with TRBJ2-7; the D gene could be TRBD1 or TRBD2 (5 bases each). V lost 2 bases and J 5 bases, leaving 13 bases between the germline ends. Germline V gene data show CDR1 as MNHNY and CDR2 as SVGAGI (reference sequence). The CDR3 consists of 14 residues. The CDR3: CASSYTRGTNEQYF. The CDR3 region has the DNA TGTGCCAGCAGTTACACTAGGGGCACAAACGAGCAGTACTTC.

The sample holds one count of this clone. The rearrangement uses TRBV6-5 and TRBJ1-5; D is possibly TRBD1 (6 bases). Germline CDR1 and CDR2: MNHEY and SVGAGI. The CDR3 length is 14 residues. Trimming removed 2 bases from V and 7 bases from J, with 12 bases in between. CDR3 amino acids: CASSYGGQGQPQHF. In DNA, the CDR3 is TGTGCCAGCAGTTACGGGGGCCAGGGGCAGCCCCAGCATTTT.